This passage covers 6 T cell receptor beta chains from one sample sequenced in a study of cytomegalovirus exposure and HLA in healthy donors (dated by TCRdb to 2016 to 2017). The library was obtained by the immunoSEQ multiplex PCR assay. For the multiplex PCR, a mixture combining 60 forward primers for TCR Vbeta segments and 13 reverse primers for TCR Jbeta segments was used. TCRdb took over this immuneACCESS table, retaining in-frame rearrangements with V and J assigned. Such tables are incomplete; in checked studies, under half of the missing clones stem from an unresolved V gene, and the remainder is unexplained. Here the sample has under 200,000 clones; around four fifths occur a single time. The leading ten clones occupy 1.4% of the sample. Sequencing was done on a sample of PBMCs. These receptors were taken from a woman aged 25-40 years in good health and CMV-seronegative.

This clone is a singleton in its sample. V and J are TRBV2 and TRBJ2-5; 13 bases line up with TRBD2. CDR1 and CDR2 from the germline V gene are SNHLY and FYNNEI. The CDR3 is 16 residues long. After removal of 5 bases from V and 9 bases from J, the junction contained 12 bases not matched to a gene. CDR3 region: CASSSGTSGAGSPQYF. CDR3 DNA sequence: TGTGCCAGCAGTTCCGGGACTAGCGGGGCGGGATCGCCCCAGTACTTC.

This clone was counted a single time. The rearrangement uses TRBV9 and TRBJ1-2; 7 nucleotides line up with TRBD1. CDR3 length: 15 residues. Germline CDR1 SGDLS, CDR2 YYNGEE. Losses at the gene ends were 4 bases for V and 2 bases for J; bases not matched to a gene: 8. Written as DNA, the CDR3 is TGTGCCAGCAGCCCTCGGGACAGCCTAAACTATGGCTACACCTTC. It yields the protein CASSPRDSLNYGYTF.

This rearrangement joins TRBV2 to TRBJ2-5; 11 positions agree with TRBD1. From germline, CDR1 is SNHLY and CDR2 FYNNEI. CDR3 size: 13 residues. J gave up 11 bases and V 8 bases, and 10 bases lay outside the gene matches. The CDR3 nucleotides are TGTGCCAGCCCTGGGACAGGGGGTAAAGAGCAGTACTTC. Amino acid sequence: CASPGTGGKEQYF.

The chain recombines TRBV9 with TRBJ2-7; 10 positions match TRBD2. Trimming removed 3 bases from V and 2 bases from J; junction bases left unmatched: 5. CDR3 length: 15 residues. Germline CDR1 SGDLS, CDR2 YYNGEE. CDR3 nucleotide sequence: TGTGCCAGCAGCGAAGGACTAGCGGAGACCTACGAGCAGTACTTC. It codes for CASSEGLAETYEQYF.

V is TRBV5-6 and J is TRBJ1-6; TRBD1 agrees at 7 bases. The CDR3 contains 16 residues. CDR1 is SGHDT, CDR2 YYEEEE, per germline. The ends lost 3 bases at V and 9 bases at J; junction bases unmatched: 12. CDR3 DNA sequence: TGTGCCAGCAGCTCCCGGTCAGGGGGTCAAGGTTCACCCCTCCACTTT. This encodes CASSSRSGGQGSPLHF.

The chain uses TRBV30 and TRBJ2-7; tentative D call: TRBD2 (6 bases). Germline loops: CDR1 GTSNPN, CDR2 SVGIG (reference sequence). The CDR3 length is 14 residues. With 3 bases removed from V and 2 bases from J, the gap between germline ends came to 14 bases. The CDR3 DNA reads as TGTGCCTGGAGACGGGACTCTATTCCCTACGAGCAGTACTTC. This translates into CAWRRDSIPYEQYF.